This record concerns one TCR beta chain sequence. This CDR3 spans 16 amino acids. In germline, CDR1 is SGDLS, CDR2 YYNGEE. With 5 bases clipped from V and 6 bases from J, the junction kept 9 bases outside the gene matches. This sample is drawn from a study of blood T cell repertoires in COVID-19. Study summary: Researchers got acute and convalescent COVID-19 samples from the United States, Italy and Spain. T cells, B-cell-depleted T cells, or PBMCs provided the cDNA or gDNA that served as material.

Original processing methods: Nucleated cell counts were estimated from reference gene primer amplification. Sequenced by immunoSEQ multiplex PCR; TCRdb stores in-frame clones only, minus some. V and J calls and clone size come straight from that table; D and trimming were deduced from the DNA. The sample holds fewer than 300,000 clones, less than 90% seen once. The chain is built from TRBV9 and TRBJ2-2, with 11 bases fitting TRBD2. This receptor was taken from a man between 60 and 75 years old who had recovered from COVID-19. Sequencing input: peripheral blood. Here the CDR3 reads CASSSLAGGWPGELFF. CDR3 DNA sequence: TGTGCCAGCAGTTCCCTAGCGGGGGGCTGGCCCGGGGAGCTGTTTTTT.